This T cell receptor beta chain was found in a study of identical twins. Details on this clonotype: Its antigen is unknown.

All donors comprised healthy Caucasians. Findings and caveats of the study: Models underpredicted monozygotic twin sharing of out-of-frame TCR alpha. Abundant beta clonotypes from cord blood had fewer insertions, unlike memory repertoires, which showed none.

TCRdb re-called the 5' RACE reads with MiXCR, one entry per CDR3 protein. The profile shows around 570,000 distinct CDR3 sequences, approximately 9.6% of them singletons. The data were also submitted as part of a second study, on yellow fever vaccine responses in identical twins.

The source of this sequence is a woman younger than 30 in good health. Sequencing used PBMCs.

The CDR3 DNA follows: TGTGCCAGCACTAAGGGGGGGACAGAGGCAGATACGCAGTATTTT. Translating gives CASTKGGTEADTQYF. The chain combines TRBV6-1 with TRBJ2-3; perhaps D is TRBD1 or TRBD2 (7 bases each). V shed 7 bases and J shed 4 bases, with 18 bases lying between them. CDR1 MNHNS and CDR2 SASEGT come from the germline V gene. CDR3 size: 15 residues.